This TCR beta chain was captured in a study of blood T cell repertoires in COVID-19. Overall study context: The origin of the acute and convalescent COVID-19 samples was the United States, Italy and Spain. From T cells, B-cell-depleted T cells, or PBMCs came the material, which was cDNA or gDNA.

The CDR3 extends over 13 amino acids. The junction had 6 bases not matched to a gene; V was cut back by 8 bases and J by 6 bases. The germline V gene has CDR1 KGHSH and CDR2 LQKENI. In the authors' methods: Nucleated cell counts were estimated from reference gene primer amplification. The protocol was immunoSEQ multiplex PCR, while the TCRdb copy is restricted to in-frame clones and leaves out a portion. For V, J and clone size, that table is used; D and trimming come from the DNA. The profile shows about 50,000 clones, roughly 91% of them singletons. The chain recombines TRBV18 with TRBJ2-1, with 8 bases that match TRBD1. Material: peripheral blood. This TCR came from a human donor in a cohort sampled during active COVID-19. The CDR3 DNA reads as TGTGCCAGCGGGACAGGCGTGGGCAATGAGCAGTTCTTC. Its translation is CASGTGVGNEQFF.